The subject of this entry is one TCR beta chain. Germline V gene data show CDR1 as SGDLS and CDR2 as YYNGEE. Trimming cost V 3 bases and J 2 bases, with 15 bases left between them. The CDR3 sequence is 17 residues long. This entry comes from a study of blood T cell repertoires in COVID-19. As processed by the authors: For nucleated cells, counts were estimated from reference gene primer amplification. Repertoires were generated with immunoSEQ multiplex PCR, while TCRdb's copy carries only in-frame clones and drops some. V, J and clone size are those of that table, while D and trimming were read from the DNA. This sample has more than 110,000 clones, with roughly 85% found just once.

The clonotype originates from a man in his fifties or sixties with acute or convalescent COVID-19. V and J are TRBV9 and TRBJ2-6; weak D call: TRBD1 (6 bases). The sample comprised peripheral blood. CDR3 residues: CASSGGRQVTGANVLTF. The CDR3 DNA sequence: TGTGCCAGCAGCGGGGGCAGACAGGTAACTGGGGCCAACGTCCTGACTTTC.